The 17 T cell receptor beta chains listed next were all sequenced from one sample in a study of blood T cell repertoires in COVID-19. Data came from immunoSEQ multiplex PCR; TCRdb stores just in-frame clones and leaves some out. Of about 400,000 clones in the sample, roughly 87% were seen once. The specimen was PBMCs or T cells enriched from blood (not recorded which). Receptors were obtained from a middle-aged woman with acute COVID-19.

The chain combines TRBV10-3 with TRBJ1-6; D not resolved. The germline V gene encodes CDR1 ENHRY and CDR2 SYGVKD. V shed 4 bases and J shed 7 bases, with 14 bases lying between them. This CDR3 spans 15 amino acids. Written as DNA, the CDR3 is TGTGCCATCAGTGGGGAGGGCTTGGACAATTCACCCCTCCACTTT. It codes for CAISGEGLDNSPLHF.

The chain is built from TRBV18 and TRBJ1-5; D remains ambiguous. The V and J ends lost 3 bases and 9 bases respectively, with 12 bases between them. CDR1 is KGHSH and CDR2 is LQKENI in the germline V gene. The CDR3 runs 13 residues. For the CDR3, the DNA is TGTGCCAGCTCACCGTCAGATTCTGGGCCCCAGCATTTT. It specifies CASSPSDSGPQHF.

V gene TRBV6-5 combines with J gene TRBJ1-1; perhaps TRBD1 as D (6 bases). The CDR3 extends over 12 amino acids. Germline CDR1 and CDR2: MNHEY and SVGAGI. Trimming took 10 bases from V and 1 from J, leaving 10 bases between them. The CDR3 is CATRGWNTEAFF. DNA of the CDR3: TGTGCCACCAGGGGCTGGAACACTGAAGCTTTCTTT.

This clone appeared a single time. The J gene is TRBJ1-1, the V gene TRBV2, with D maybe TRBD1 (5 bases). The CDR3 is made up of 11 amino acids. V gave up 1 base and J gave up 10 bases, with 7 bases separating them. Germline-derived CDR1 and CDR2 are SNHLY and FYNNEI. For the CDR3, the DNA is TGTGCCAGCAGTGAAGGTAGGGGAGCTTTCTTT. This gives the protein CASSEGRGAFF. The whole variable domain, filled in from reference TRBV2 and TRBJ1-1, reads EPEVTQTPSHQVTQMGQEVILRCVPISNHLYFYWYRQILGQKVEFLVSFYNNEISEKSEIFDDQFSVERPDGSNFTLKIRSTKLEDSAMYFCASSEGRGAFFGQGTRLTVV.

The rearrangement uses TRBV14 and TRBJ2-1, with D possibly being TRBD1 (5 bases). V was pared by 3 bases and J by 10 bases, with 13 bases between. CDR3 size: 13 residues. The germline V gene encodes CDR1 SGHDN and CDR2 FVKESK. CDR3 protein: CASSHSQWGEQFF. CDR3 coding DNA: TGTGCCAGCAGCCACTCGCAATGGGGCGAGCAGTTCTTC.

CDR3: CASSTQIAGLLDTQYF. CDR3 DNA sequence: TGTGCCAGCAGCACCCAAATAGCGGGGTTATTGGATACGCAGTATTTT. V gene TRBV7-6 combines with J gene TRBJ2-3; 8 positions match TRBD2. CDR1 and CDR2 from the germline V gene are SGHVS and FNYEAQ. The CDR3 runs to 16 residues. The junction had 13 bases not matched to a gene; V was cut back by 5 bases and J by 6 bases. The complete variable domain, with remaining parts taken from reference TRBV7-6 and TRBJ2-3, reads GAGVSQSPRYKVTKRGQDVALRCDPISGHVSLYWYRQALGQGPEFLTYFNYEAQQDKSGLPNDRFSAERPEGSISTLTIQRTEQRDSAMYRCASSTQIAGLLDTQYFGPGTRLTVL.

The rearrangement links TRBV18 to TRBJ1-1; D is unclear. Trimming pared 6 bases from V and 1 base from J, leaving 15 bases between. Per the germline V gene, CDR1 is KGHSH and CDR2 is LQKENI. CDR3 length equals 15 residues. The CDR3 DNA reads TGTGCCAGCTCGCTCTATCCTCCCGGGAACACTGAAGCTTTCTTT. This codes for CASSLYPPGNTEAFF.

This clone was picked up one time. The junction differs from germline at one of its ends, possibly a read error. The sample carries other DNA sequences with the same CDR3. CDR3 coding DNA: TGCGCTAGCAGCTTGATGGACAGGTCTGGTGGCTACACCTTC. Translation gives CASSLMDRSGGYTF. The rearrangement uses TRBV5-1 and TRBJ1-2; 7 bases line up with TRBD1. From germline, CDR1 is SGHRS and CDR2 YFSETQ. CDR3 length equals 14 residues.

The chain recombines TRBV5-1 with TRBJ2-1; a weak D match, TRBD1 (6 bases). Deletions cut 4 bases from V and 0 bases from J, with 14 bases between. Germline V lookup: CDR1 SGHRS, CDR2 YFSETQ. This CDR3 is 16 amino acids long. The CDR3 bases are TGCGCCAGCAGCCTTTACAGGGTTAACTCCTACAATGAGCAGTTCTTC. The encoded protein is CASSLYRVNSYNEQFF.

The CDR3 nucleotides read TGCGCCAGCAGCCTAGGTAGCGGGGCCTTCACAGATACGCAGTATTTT. This gives the protein CASSLGSGAFTDTQYF. This rearrangement joins TRBV5-1 to TRBJ2-3; 8 nucleotides match TRBD2. The germline CDR1 and CDR2 sequences are SGHRS and YFSETQ. The J segment lost 2 bases and the V segment lost 4 bases, leaving 9 bases of the junction unmatched. The CDR3 is 16 residues long. Together with reference TRBV5-1 and TRBJ2-3, the CDR3 gives the full variable domain: KAGVTQTPRYLIKTRGQQVTLSCSPISGHRSVSWYQQTPGQGLQFLFEYFSETQRNKGNFPGRFSGRQFSNSRSEMNVSTLELGDSALYLCASSLGSGAFTDTQYFGPGTRLTVL.

Here the CDR3 DNA reads TGTGCCAGCAGCTCCCGACTTTCCGTGGGTTCCTACAATGAGCAGTTCTTC. Its protein is CASSSRLSVGSYNEQFF. This sequence joins TRBV3-1 (or the pseudogene TRBV3-2) and TRBJ2-1; no definite D call. The germline gives CDR1 LGHDT, CDR2 YNNKEL (reference sequence). The CDR3 sequence is 17 residues long. V lost 5 bases and J lost 1, with 18 bases in between.

This clone was counted once. The genes are TRBV19 and TRBJ1-1; 8 nucleotides align to TRBD1. Trimming at V came to 1 base and at J to 6 bases, leaving 7 bases not matched to a gene. The CDR3 runs 15 residues. In germline, CDR1 is LNHDA, CDR2 SQIVND (reference sequence). The CDR3 here is CASSIGRGLGAEAFF. CDR3 bases: TGTGCCAGTAGTATAGGCAGGGGGCTAGGGGCTGAAGCTTTCTTT.

The V gene is TRBV20-1, the J gene TRBJ1-4; maybe TRBD1 (6 bases). This CDR3 comprises 13 residues. Germline V lookup: CDR1 DFQATT, CDR2 SNEGSKA (reference sequence). Between the trimmed V and J ends, which lost 3 bases and 7 bases, there was a span of 12 bases. The CDR3 is CSASKQGSEKLFF. The CDR3 DNA sequence: TGCAGTGCTAGTAAACAGGGTTCTGAAAAACTGTTTTTT.

The chain couples TRBV6-6 to TRBJ2-5; 8 bases map to TRBD2. The CDR3 is 14 amino acids. Germline V lookup: CDR1 MNHNY, CDR2 SVGAGI (reference sequence). The V segment lost 7 bases and the J segment 4 bases; nucleotides outside the gene matches: 8. The CDR3 DNA reads as TGTGCCAGCATTACCAGGGCGGGAGGAGAGACCCAGTACTTC. This gives the protein CASITRAGGETQYF.

The chain has TRBV11-2 and TRBJ2-2; possible D gene TRBD1, 7 bases. The CDR3 runs to 16 residues. With 3 bases removed from V and 5 bases from J, the gap between germline ends came to 16 bases. The germline CDR1 and CDR2 sequences are SGHAT and FQNNGV. This chain's CDR3 is CASSLIRGRKTGELFF. Here the CDR3 DNA reads TGTGCCAGCAGCTTGATCAGGGGGAGGAAAACCGGGGAGCTGTTTTTT.

This clone was seen more than once but under ten times. This chain uses TRBV2 with TRBJ2-5; unclear D gene. CDR3 length: 12 amino acids. Germline CDR1 SNHLY, CDR2 FYNNEI. Trimming left V 7 bases short and J 5 bases short, with 11 bases between. CDR3 nucleotide sequence: TGTGCCAGCACTAGGTCCTTGGAGACCCAGTACTTC. Translating it yields CASTRSLETQYF.

As regards this clone: Germline and junction disagree at one end, which may indicate a read error. V usage is TRBV9 and J usage is TRBJ2-5, with a weak D call TRBD2 (6 bases). Germline V gives CDR1 SGDLS, CDR2 YYNGEE. There are 15 residues in the CDR3. The CDR3 nucleotides are TGTGCCAGCAGCGCGGGGGACTTCGTTCAAGGGACCCAGTACTTC. It yields the protein CASSAGDFVQGTQYF.